One sample yielded the 25 T cell receptor beta chains listed below, sequenced in a study of liver allograft versus peripheral blood T cells. Study context: The authors compared T cell receptor repertoires in transplanted livers with those in the peripheral blood of recipients.

TCRdb itself ran the reads through MiXCR, one entry per CDR3 protein. The sample has roughly 14,000 distinct CDR3 sequences; approximately 22% are singletons. These receptors were collected from a human patient who had a liver transplant. Some T cells may have come from the graft donor.

The rearrangement joins TRBV15 to TRBJ1-6; 11 bases are shared with TRBD1. Germline trimming cut 0 bases from V and 6 bases from J; bases unmatched to any gene: 1. This CDR3 region has 16 residues. CDR1 LNHNV and CDR2 YYDKDF come from the germline V gene (reference sequence). CDR3 in amino acids: CATSREGQGANSPLHF. The CDR3, as DNA: TGTGCCACCAGCAGAGAAGGACAGGGGGCTAATTCACCCCTCCACTTT.

This sequence joins TRBV27 and TRBJ1-5, with D tentatively TRBD1 (6 bases). This CDR3 comprises 16 residues. The V end was cut by 7 bases, the J end by 2 bases, with 18 bases between. Germline CDR1 reads MNHEY; CDR2 reads SMNVEV (reference sequence). CDR3 nucleotides: TGTGCCAGCACCTTAGGGGGGAAATACGGCAATCAGCCCCAGCATTTT. Protein sequence: CASTLGGKYGNQPQHF.

By its share, this clonotype is medium-sized. The chain has TRBV6-5 and TRBJ1-3; possibly TRBD1 for D (6 bases). Trimming pared 0 bases from V and 6 bases from J, leaving 15 bases between. The germline gives CDR1 MNHEY, CDR2 SVGAGI. This CDR3 spans 16 amino acids. CDR3 amino acids: CASSYSSGAGANTIYF. Here the CDR3 DNA reads TGTGCCAGCAGTTACTCGAGCGGGGCAGGGGCAAACACCATATATTTT.

The rearrangement links TRBV18 to TRBJ2-7; D not resolved. The V gene's germline CDR1 is KGHSH and CDR2 LQKENI. The CDR3 runs to 15 residues. V dropped 2 bases and J dropped 1 base, with 12 bases sitting between them. The CDR3 sequence: CASSPSSIASYEQYF. The DNA for the CDR3 is TGTGCCAGCTCACCAAGTTCCATCGCTTCCTACGAGCAGTACTTC.

This clonotype showed up just a few times. The V call is TRBV19, the J call TRBJ2-5; 13 bases fit TRBD2. The length of the CDR3 is 20 residues. With V trimmed by 3 bases and J by 7 bases, 20 bases remained unmatched. CDR1 LNHDA and CDR2 SQIVND come from the germline V gene (reference sequence). CDR3 protein: CASSINLLHGTSGVAGTQYF. In nucleotides, the CDR3 is TGTGCCAGTAGTATTAACCTTCTACACGGGACTAGCGGGGTAGCAGGGACCCAGTACTTC.

This sequence joins TRBV7-2 and TRBJ1-2; TRBD1 matches at 10 bases. CDR1 is SGHTA, CDR2 FQGNSA, per germline. V lost 1 base and J lost 5; bases outside the gene matches: 4. There are 15 residues in the CDR3. The DNA for the CDR3 is TGTGCCAGCAGCTTAGTTCGGACAGGGGGATATGGCTACACCTTC. Translated, it gives CASSLVRTGGYGYTF.

This clonotype qualifies as medium-sized (0.01 to 0.1%). The chain joins TRBV6-2 or TRBV6-3 to TRBJ1-5; a weak D match, TRBD1 (6 bases). The CDR3 has 15 amino acids. Per the germline V gene, CDR1 is MNHEY and CDR2 is SVGEGT. V lost 2 bases to trimming and J lost 11 bases, with 19 bases between them. This chain's CDR3 is CASSYGRQASPSQHF. CDR3 sequence (DNA): TGTGCCAGCAGTTACGGGCGACAGGCCTCACCGTCCCAGCATTTT.

This clonotype is labeled as medium-sized. This sequence joins TRBV19 and TRBJ1-1; D uncertain. V was shortened by 5 bases and J by 6 bases, with 16 bases between the two germline ends. This CDR3 has 14 amino acids. The germline V gene encodes CDR1 LNHDA and CDR2 SQIVND (reference sequence). Here the CDR3 DNA reads TGTGCCAGTAGTCCCGACCCATCTCCGGCTGAAGCTTTCTTT. Translated: CASSPDPSPAEAFF.

V is TRBV19 and J is TRBJ1-5; 7 nucleotides align to TRBD1. This CDR3 region has 16 residues. V dropped 9 bases and J dropped 4; count of bases not matched to a gene: 15. The germline gives CDR1 LNHDA, CDR2 SQIVND (reference sequence). The CDR3 loop is CASQPRVSGGNQPQHF. In DNA form, the CDR3 reads TGTGCCAGCCAACCACGCGTCTCAGGGGGTAATCAGCCCCAGCATTTT.

This clonotype is classed as medium-sized. This chain connects TRBV29-1 to TRBJ2-7; no clear D. Germline CDR1 SQVTM, CDR2 ANQGSEA. The CDR3 loop spans 13 amino acids. Trimming removed 0 bases at V and 6 bases at J, with 12 bases between. The CDR3 DNA is TGCAGCGTTGAAGATACGGAGTACACCGAGCAGTACTTC. Protein product: CSVEDTEYTEQYF.

This clonotype is categorized as medium-sized. This sequence joins TRBV19 and TRBJ1-5; D not resolved. Germline V gives CDR1 LNHDA, CDR2 SQIVND (reference sequence). Between the trimmed V and J ends, which lost 0 bases and 7 bases, there was a span of 7 bases. The CDR3 contains 13 residues. This CDR3 reads CASSIDTVQPQHF. CDR3 DNA: TGTGCCAGTAGTATAGATACGGTCCAGCCCCAGCATTTT.

This clonotype was detected a few times. The chain links TRBV14 to TRBJ1-1; TRBD1 matches at 7 bases. The CDR3 covers 14 residues. CDR1 and CDR2 from the germline V gene are SGHDN and FVKESK. Unmatched junction bases numbered 1, after V lost 3 bases and J lost 0 bases. The CDR3 loop reads CASSQDRLNTEAFF. DNA of the CDR3: TGTGCCAGCAGCCAGGACAGGCTGAACACTGAAGCTTTCTTT.

This rearrangement joins TRBV12-3 or TRBV12-4 to TRBJ1-1; perhaps TRBD1 as D (5 bases). V dropped 4 bases and J dropped 5 bases, with 11 bases sitting between them. The CDR3 is made up of 13 amino acids. This CDR3 is CASSSWGETEAFF. In nucleotides, the CDR3 is TGTGCCAGCAGTTCTTGGGGGGAGACTGAAGCTTTCTTT.

This clonotype rates as medium-sized. The chain has TRBV6-5 and TRBJ2-1, with D perhaps matching TRBD1 (5 bases). The germline V gene has CDR1 MNHEY and CDR2 SVGAGI. This CDR3 spans 14 amino acids. The V gene lost 6 bases and the J gene lost 6 bases, with 15 bases spanning the gap. The CDR3: CASRRQGLSNEQFF. Written as DNA, the CDR3 is TGTGCCAGCAGACGGCAGGGTCTGAGCAATGAGCAGTTCTTC.

This chain uses TRBV19 with TRBJ2-1, with D possibly matching TRBD1 (6 bases). Trimming pared 1 base from V and 6 bases from J, leaving 16 bases between. Germline-derived CDR1 and CDR2 are LNHDA and SQIVND (reference sequence). The CDR3 totals 16 residues. The CDR3 nucleotides are TGTGCCAGTAGTATAGGAGGGGGACGGGGACGCAATGAGCAGTTCTTC. Amino acid sequence: CASSIGGGRGRNEQFF.

This sequence joins TRBV6-2 or TRBV6-3 and TRBJ2-7; D possibly corresponds to TRBD2 (6 bases). With 7 bases removed from V and 2 bases from J, the gap between germline ends came to 15 bases. Germline assignment: CDR1 MNHEY and CDR2 SVGEGT. The CDR3 is 14 amino acids. CDR3 loop: CASNLRRGAYEQYF. The CDR3, as DNA: TGTGCCAGCAATCTAAGGAGGGGCGCCTACGAGCAGTACTTC.

This clonotype was detected ten times or more. In DNA, the CDR3 is TGTGCCAGCCGGGCGGGGGACAGTCCATACTCCTACAATGAGCAGTTCTTC. Its protein product is CASRAGDSPYSYNEQFF. This chain joins TRBV6-5 and TRBJ2-1; D possibly uses TRBD1 or TRBD2 (7 bases each). In germline, CDR1 is MNHEY, CDR2 SVGAGI. V was clipped by 8 bases and J by 0 bases, with 20 bases between them. The CDR3 contains 17 residues.

In this sample, this clonotype is medium-sized. The CDR3 DNA is TGTGCCAGCAGCTTGACAGGAACGAACACTGAAGCTTTCTTT. Translation: CASSLTGTNTEAFF. The J gene is TRBJ1-1, the V gene TRBV7-2; D is possibly TRBD1 (6 bases). Germline loops: CDR1 SGHTA, CDR2 FQGNSA. V dropped 3 bases and J dropped 1 base, with 9 bases sitting between them. This CDR3 spans 14 amino acids.

There are many counts of this clonotype. J is TRBJ1-2 and V is TRBV5-4, with 9 bases identical to TRBD1. There are 15 residues in the CDR3. Per the germline V gene, CDR1 is SGHNT and CDR2 is YYREEE (reference sequence). Losses at the gene ends were 4 bases for V and 4 bases for J; bases not matched to a gene: 8. Here the CDR3 reads CASSLPGTGLYGYTF. In DNA, the CDR3 is TGTGCCAGCAGCCTACCCGGGACAGGGCTCTATGGCTACACCTTC.

Here the CDR3 reads CASKEGGGTGEQFF. The CDR3 DNA follows: TGTGCCAGCAAAGAGGGGGGAGGGACAGGGGAGCAGTTCTTC. The rearrangement uses TRBV6-1 and TRBJ2-1, with 9 bases fitting TRBD1. The CDR3 runs to 14 residues. Germline V gene sequence: CDR1 MNHNS, CDR2 SASEGT. V was pared by 7 bases and J by 10 bases, with 11 bases of the junction left unmatched.

In this sample, this clonotype turned up a few times. The chain combines TRBV5-4 with TRBJ2-3, with D tentatively TRBD2 (6 bases). Germline V gene lookup returns CDR1 SGHNT and CDR2 YYREEE (reference sequence). CDR3 length equals 16 residues. Trimming shortened V by 0 bases and J by 3 bases, and 14 bases separated the two germline ends. The CDR3 is CASSLAVGGRTDTQYF. DNA of the CDR3: TGTGCCAGCAGCTTGGCCGTCGGGGGACGTACAGATACGCAGTATTTT.

The chain carries TRBV19 and TRBJ2-1; 8 nucleotides align to TRBD2. V shed 10 bases, J shed 0 bases, and the junction held 5 bases outside the gene matches. This CDR3 has 14 residues. Per germline, CDR1 LNHDA and CDR2 SQIVND (reference sequence). The CDR3 sequence: CATLSGGSYNEQFF. As DNA, the CDR3 is TGTGCCACCCTGAGCGGGGGCTCCTACAATGAGCAGTTCTTC. Full variable domain (remainder filled in from reference TRBV19 and TRBJ2-1): DGGITQSPKYLFRKEGQNVTLSCEQNLNHDAMYWYRQDPGQGLRLIYYSQIVNDFQKGDIAEGYSVSREKKESFPLTVTSAQKNPTAFYLCATLSGGSYNEQFFGPGTRLTVL.

This clonotype is labeled as medium-sized. The rearrangement joins TRBV19 to TRBJ1-1; D is uncertain. CDR1 and CDR2 from the germline V gene are LNHDA and SQIVND (reference sequence). The CDR3 sequence is 15 residues long. The V and J ends lost 1 base and 1 base respectively, with 10 bases between them. The CDR3 region is CASSIVPTSNTEAFF. The CDR3 region has the DNA TGTGCCAGTAGTATAGTTCCCACCTCGAACACTGAAGCTTTCTTT.

This clonotype came up many times. The V call is TRBV5-4, the J call TRBJ1-2, with 11 bases lining up with TRBD1. V lost 0 bases and J lost 6; bases outside the gene matches: 7. CDR3 size: 16 residues. Germline V gives CDR1 SGHNT, CDR2 YYREEE (reference sequence). The CDR3: CASSLEDRGQRNGYTF. The CDR3, as DNA: TGTGCCAGCAGCTTGGAGGACAGGGGGCAACGTAATGGCTACACCTTC.

This clonotype came up many times. The V gene is TRBV18, the J gene TRBJ2-3, with D unresolved. The CDR3 consists of 13 residues. CDR1 KGHSH and CDR2 LQKENI come from the germline V gene. V dropped 2 bases and J dropped 0 bases, with 3 bases sitting between them. In DNA, the CDR3 is TGTGCCAGCTCACCAGGCAGCACAGATACGCAGTATTTT. It codes for CASSPGSTDTQYF. Drawing the rest from reference TRBV18 and TRBJ2-3, the complete variable domain is NAGVMQNPRHLVRRRGQEARLRCSPMKGHSHVYWYRQLPEEGLKFMVYLQKENIIDESGMPKERFSAEFPKEGPSILRIQQVVRGDSAAYFCASSPGSTDTQYFGPGTRLTVL.